The 19 T cell receptor beta chains in this list originate from one sample, sequenced in a study of blood T cell repertoires in COVID-19 (dated by TCRdb to the early 2020s). The library came from the immunoSEQ multiplex PCR assay. TCRdb provides this immuneACCESS table in a form limited to in-frame rearrangements. Some clones are lacking; in checked studies, under half of them reflect an unresolved V gene, and why the rest are absent is not known. For this sample there are fewer than 350,000 clones; roughly nine tenths appear just once. 3.5% to 4% of the sample belongs to the ten largest clones. The material sequenced was peripheral blood. The receptors here all came from a woman aged 55 to 70 with COVID-19, enrolled during active disease.

This chain links TRBV28 with TRBJ1-1; weak D call: TRBD1 (6 bases). V was clipped by 6 bases and J by 7 bases, with 21 bases between them. This CDR3 contains 15 residues. CDR1 is MDHEN, CDR2 SYDVKM, per germline. In nucleotides, the CDR3 is TGTGCCAGCAGCTCTTCCGGACAGCCAACCCTTGAAGCTTTCTTT. This gives the protein CASSSSGQPTLEAFF.

The rearrangement links TRBV29-1 to TRBJ2-5; 10 nucleotides match TRBD1. Germline loops: CDR1 SQVTM, CDR2 ANQGSEA. J gave up 4 bases and V 1 base, and 6 bases lay outside the gene matches. The CDR3 is 15 residues long. The CDR3: CSVEVWDRGAETQYF. The CDR3 DNA is TGCAGCGTTGAAGTCTGGGACAGGGGAGCAGAGACCCAGTACTTC.

The genes are TRBV7-3 and TRBJ1-1; 7 bases align to TRBD1. There are 15 residues in the CDR3. The V gene's germline CDR1 is SGHTA and CDR2 FQGTGA. Losses at the gene ends were 3 bases for V and 1 base for J; bases not matched to a gene: 5. CDR3: CASSFRQGRNTEAFF. The CDR3 coding sequence is TGTGCCAGCAGCTTCCGACAGGGCAGGAACACTGAAGCTTTCTTT.

This rearrangement joins TRBV7-9 to TRBJ1-1; D may be TRBD1 (5 bases). The CDR3 has 18 residues. CDR1 is SEHNR, CDR2 FQNEAQ, per germline (reference sequence). V dropped 1 base and J dropped 0 bases, with 18 bases sitting between them. Here the CDR3 reads CASSLGTGGALMNTEAFF. The CDR3 DNA reads as TGTGCCAGCAGCTTAGGAACCGGCGGGGCACTCATGAACACTGAAGCTTTCTTT.

The chain joins TRBV12-3 or TRBV12-4 to TRBJ2-3; D gene unclear. This CDR3 spans 12 amino acids. Deletions cut 6 bases from V and 2 bases from J, with 6 bases between. The CDR3 region is CASSPYTDTQYF. The CDR3, as DNA: TGTGCCAGCAGCCCGTACACAGATACGCAGTATTTT.

This chain connects TRBV4-2 to TRBJ2-5; 8 bases are a match to TRBD2. Trimming at V came to 0 bases and at J to 5 bases, leaving 14 bases not matched to a gene. The CDR3 has 18 residues. The germline gives CDR1 LGHNA, CDR2 YNFKEQ. The CDR3 reads CASSQEGLAGQAYETQYF. As DNA, the CDR3 is TGTGCCAGCAGCCAAGAGGGCCTAGCGGGCCAGGCGTACGAGACCCAGTACTTC.

The V call is TRBV27, the J call TRBJ1-2; D is uncertain. Trimming left V 6 bases short and J 2 bases short, with 10 bases between. Germline CDR1 reads MNHEY; CDR2 reads SMNVEV (reference sequence). The CDR3 has 13 amino acids. The CDR3, as DNA: TGTGCCAGCAGCCTTTATGTAAACTATGGCTACACCTTC. This sequence encodes CASSLYVNYGYTF.

The rearrangement joins TRBV27 to TRBJ1-1, with TRBD1 matching over 9 bases. The J segment lost 8 bases and the V segment lost 0 bases, leaving 7 bases of the junction unmatched. The CDR3 loop spans 15 amino acids. Germline CDR1 is MNHEY and CDR2 is SMNVEV (reference sequence). The DNA for the CDR3 is TGTGCCAGCAGTTTATCTCCCAACAGGGGGCTGGAAGCTTTCTTT. Amino acids: CASSLSPNRGLEAFF.

The chain couples TRBV5-6 to TRBJ1-2; TRBD1 agrees at 9 bases. This CDR3 is built from 16 residues. V was pared by 4 bases and J by 2 bases, with 9 bases of the junction left unmatched. Germline values: CDR1 SGHDT, CDR2 YYEEEE. The CDR3 reads CASSPDRGQLNYGYTF. The CDR3 DNA reads TGTGCCAGCAGCCCGGACAGGGGACAGTTAAACTATGGCTACACCTTC.

The rearrangement uses TRBV5-1 and TRBJ2-2, with no clear D. CDR3 length: 13 residues. Germline assignment: CDR1 SGHRS and CDR2 YFSETQ. The ends were cut back, 7 bases at V and 2 bases at J, with 9 bases in the middle. CDR3: CASRYGNTGELFF. The DNA of the CDR3 is TGCGCCAGCCGGTACGGTAACACCGGGGAGCTGTTTTTT.

V gene TRBV5-5 combines with J gene TRBJ2-4, with 9 positions matching TRBD1. V dropped 3 bases and J dropped 7; count of bases not matched to a gene: 5. The length of the CDR3 is 14 residues. CDR1 SGHKS and CDR2 YYEKEE come from the germline V gene (reference sequence). The CDR3 DNA follows: TGTGCCAGCAGCTCGGGGACAGGGTGGAACATTCAGTACTTC. Protein sequence: CASSSGTGWNIQYF.

This clone was seen once. The rearrangement joins TRBV6-6 to TRBJ1-1, with 9 bases matching TRBD1. Germline CDR1 reads MNHNY; CDR2 reads SVGAGI (reference sequence). V was clipped by 0 bases and J by 11 bases; unmatched bases: 7. This CDR3 is built from 14 residues. CDR3 bases: TGTGCCAGCAGTTACTCACAGGGGGCCCACCGGGCTTTCTTT. Amino acid sequence: CASSYSQGAHRAFF.

This sequence joins TRBV6-1 and TRBJ2-2; 7 bases are a match to TRBD1. V shed 3 bases, J shed 7 bases, and the junction held 8 bases outside the gene matches. Germline V gene sequence: CDR1 MNHNS, CDR2 SASEGT. The CDR3 has 15 residues. The CDR3 DNA follows: TGTGCCAGCAGTGACCGGGCCAGGGGGAACGGGGAGCTGTTTTTT. It translates to CASSDRARGNGELFF.

Comment on this clone: The sample carries other DNA sequences with the same CDR3. The V call is TRBV3-1 (or the pseudogene TRBV3-2), the J call TRBJ2-2; D possibly corresponds to TRBD1 (6 bases). The V end lost 4 bases, the J end lost 4 bases, and 7 bases lay between the germline ends. CDR1 and CDR2 from the germline V gene are LGHDT and YNNKEL (reference sequence). The CDR3 spans 13 residues. The CDR3 DNA reads as TGTGCCAGCAGCCGAGGGGGCACCGGGGAGCTGTTTTTT. Translated, it gives CASSRGGTGELFF.

The CDR3 reads CASSLRGGAYGYTF. The DNA for the CDR3 is TGTGCCAGCAGTTTAAGGGGGGGGGCCTATGGCTACACCTTC. The chain couples TRBV27 to TRBJ1-2, with D maybe TRBD1 (6 bases). The CDR3 extends over 14 amino acids. Germline V gene sequence: CDR1 MNHEY, CDR2 SMNVEV (reference sequence). V was trimmed by 2 bases and J by 4 bases, leaving 11 bases between them.

J is TRBJ2-1 and V is TRBV28, with D unresolved. CDR1 and CDR2 from the germline V gene are MDHEN and SYDVKM. This CDR3 has 16 amino acids. Trimming took 6 bases from V and 3 from J, leaving 18 bases between them. In nucleotides, the CDR3 is TGTGCCAGCAGCATCTCGTTTGGGCGAGACTACAATGAGCAGTTCTTC. Encoded protein: CASSISFGRDYNEQFF.

This chain uses TRBV5-1 with TRBJ1-5, with a weak D call TRBD1 (5 bases). The CDR3 is 16 amino acids. Germline values: CDR1 SGHRS, CDR2 YFSETQ. V lost 0 bases, J lost 0 bases, and 10 bases lay in between. CDR3 DNA sequence: TGCGCCAGCAGCTTGGGTTTCGGGGGTAGCAATCAGCCCCAGCATTTT. This encodes CASSLGFGGSNQPQHF.

This clone was counted a single time. V is TRBV14 and J is TRBJ1-1; a possible D gene is TRBD1 (6 bases). There are 14 residues in the CDR3. Germline loops: CDR1 SGHDN, CDR2 FVKESK. Trimming pared 5 bases from V and 1 base from J, leaving 11 bases between. The CDR3 bases are TGTGCCAGCAGCTACAGGGCCCGGAACACTGAAGCTTTCTTT. Translated: CASSYRARNTEAFF.

The genes are TRBV4-1 and TRBJ1-1; D gene unclear. CDR1 and CDR2 from the germline V gene are MGHRA and YSYEKL. The CDR3 consists of 13 residues. Trimming took off 2 bases at V and 3 bases at J, with 7 bases between the two ends. The CDR3 nucleotides read TGCGCCAGCAGCCAACGCCCAGACACTGAAGCTTTCTTT. Protein sequence: CASSQRPDTEAFF.